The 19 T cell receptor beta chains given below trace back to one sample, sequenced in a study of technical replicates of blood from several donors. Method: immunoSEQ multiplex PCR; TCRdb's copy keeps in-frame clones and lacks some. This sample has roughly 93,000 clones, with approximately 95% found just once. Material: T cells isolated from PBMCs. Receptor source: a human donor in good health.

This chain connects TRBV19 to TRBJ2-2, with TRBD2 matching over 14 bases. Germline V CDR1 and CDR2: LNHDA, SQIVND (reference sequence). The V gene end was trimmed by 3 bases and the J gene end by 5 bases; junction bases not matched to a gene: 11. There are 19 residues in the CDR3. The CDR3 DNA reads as TGTGCCAGTAGTATCCCTTCCCCGACTAGCGGGAGGGCGACCGGGGAGCTGTTTTTT. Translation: CASSIPSPTSGRATGELFF.

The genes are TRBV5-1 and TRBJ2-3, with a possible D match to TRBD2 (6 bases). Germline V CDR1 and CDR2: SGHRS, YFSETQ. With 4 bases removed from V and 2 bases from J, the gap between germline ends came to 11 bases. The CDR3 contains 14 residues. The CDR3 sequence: CASSISGLTDTQYF. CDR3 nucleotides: TGCGCCAGCAGCATTAGCGGACTCACAGATACGCAGTATTTT.

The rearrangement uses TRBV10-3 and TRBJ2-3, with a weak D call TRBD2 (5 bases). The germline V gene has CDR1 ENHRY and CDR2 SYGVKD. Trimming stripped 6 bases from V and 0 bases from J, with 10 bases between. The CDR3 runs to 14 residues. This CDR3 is CAIRPRASTDTQYF. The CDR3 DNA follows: TGTGCCATCAGACCGAGGGCTAGCACAGATACGCAGTATTTT.

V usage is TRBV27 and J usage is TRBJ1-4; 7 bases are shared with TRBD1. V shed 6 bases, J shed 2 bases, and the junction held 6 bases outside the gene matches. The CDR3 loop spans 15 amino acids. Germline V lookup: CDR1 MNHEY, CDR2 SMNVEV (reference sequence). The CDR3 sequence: CASSLNRGTNEKLFF. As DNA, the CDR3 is TGTGCCAGCAGCTTAAACAGGGGTACTAATGAAAAACTGTTTTTT. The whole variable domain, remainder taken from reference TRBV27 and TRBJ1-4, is EAQVTQNPRYLITVTGKKLTVTCSQNMNHEYMSWYRQDPGLGLRQIYYSMNVEVTDKGDVPEGYKVSRKEKRNFPLILESPSPNQTSLYFCASSLNRGTNEKLFFGSGTQLSVL.

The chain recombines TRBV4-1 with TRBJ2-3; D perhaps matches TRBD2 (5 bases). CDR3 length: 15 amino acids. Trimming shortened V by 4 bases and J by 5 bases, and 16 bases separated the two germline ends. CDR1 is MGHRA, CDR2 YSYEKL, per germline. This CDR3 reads CASSPRVPGVDTQYF. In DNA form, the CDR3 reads TGCGCCAGCAGCCCGCGGGTACCCGGGGTAGATACGCAGTATTTT.

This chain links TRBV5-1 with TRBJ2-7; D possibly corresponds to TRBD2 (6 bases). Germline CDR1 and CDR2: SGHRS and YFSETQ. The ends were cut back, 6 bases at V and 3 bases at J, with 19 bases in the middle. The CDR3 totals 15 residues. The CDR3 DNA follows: TGCGCCAGCACGCAAGGGGACTCAGCCTACTACGAGCAGTACTTC. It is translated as CASTQGDSAYYEQYF. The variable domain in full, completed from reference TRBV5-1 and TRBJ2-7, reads KAGVTQTPRYLIKTRGQQVTLSCSPISGHRSVSWYQQTPGQGLQFLFEYFSETQRNKGNFPGRFSGRQFSNSRSEMNVSTLELGDSALYLCASTQGDSAYYEQYFGPGTRLTVT.

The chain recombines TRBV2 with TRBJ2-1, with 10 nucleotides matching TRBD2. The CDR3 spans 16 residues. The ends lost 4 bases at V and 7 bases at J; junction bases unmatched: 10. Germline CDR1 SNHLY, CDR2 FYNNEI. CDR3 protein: CASSGLGSGGRNEQFF. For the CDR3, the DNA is TGTGCCAGCAGTGGGTTGGGTAGCGGGGGGAGAAATGAGCAGTTCTTC.

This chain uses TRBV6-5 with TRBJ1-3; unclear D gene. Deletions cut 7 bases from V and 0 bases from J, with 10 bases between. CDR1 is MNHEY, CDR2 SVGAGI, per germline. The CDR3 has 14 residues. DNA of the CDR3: TGTGCCAGCACCCCAGACAACTCTGGAAACACCATATATTTT. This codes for CASTPDNSGNTIYF.

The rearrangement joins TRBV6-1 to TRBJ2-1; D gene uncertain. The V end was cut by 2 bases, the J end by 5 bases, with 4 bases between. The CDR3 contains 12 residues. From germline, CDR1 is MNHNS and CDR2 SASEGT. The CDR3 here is CASSELNNEQFF. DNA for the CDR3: TGTGCCAGCAGTGAACTAAACAATGAGCAGTTCTTC.

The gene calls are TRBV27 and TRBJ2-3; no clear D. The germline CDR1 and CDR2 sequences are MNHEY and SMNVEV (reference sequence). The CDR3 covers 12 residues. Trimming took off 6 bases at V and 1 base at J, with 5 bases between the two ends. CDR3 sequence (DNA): TGTGCCAGCAGCACAGGCACAGATACGCAGTATTTT. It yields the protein CASSTGTDTQYF.

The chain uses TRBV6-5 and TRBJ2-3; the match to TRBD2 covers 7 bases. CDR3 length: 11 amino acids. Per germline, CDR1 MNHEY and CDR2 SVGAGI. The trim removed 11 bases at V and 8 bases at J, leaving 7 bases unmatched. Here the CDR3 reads CAGGTGGTQYF. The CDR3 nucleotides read TGTGCCGGAGGGACGGGGGGTACGCAGTATTTT.

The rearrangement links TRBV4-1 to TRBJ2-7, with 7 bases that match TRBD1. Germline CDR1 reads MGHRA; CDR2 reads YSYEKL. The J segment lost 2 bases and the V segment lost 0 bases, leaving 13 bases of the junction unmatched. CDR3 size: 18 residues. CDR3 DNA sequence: TGCGCCAGCAGCCAAGACCCCCAGGCGACAGGGAAGGCCTACGAGCAGTACTTC. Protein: CASSQDPQATGKAYEQYF.

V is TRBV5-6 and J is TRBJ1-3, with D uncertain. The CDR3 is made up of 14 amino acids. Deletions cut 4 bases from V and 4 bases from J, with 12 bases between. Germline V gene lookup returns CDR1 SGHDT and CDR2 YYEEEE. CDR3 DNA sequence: TGTGCCAGCAGCACCATAGCAGCCGGAAACACCATATATTTT. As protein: CASSTIAAGNTIYF.

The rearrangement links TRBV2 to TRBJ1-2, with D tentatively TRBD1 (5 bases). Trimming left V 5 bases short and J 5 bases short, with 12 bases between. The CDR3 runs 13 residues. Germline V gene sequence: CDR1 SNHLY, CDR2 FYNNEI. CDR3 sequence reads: CASSKDTGYGYTF. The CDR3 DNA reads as TGTGCCAGCAGTAAAGATACAGGTTATGGCTACACCTTC.

CDR3 amino acids: CASSYGVGVAGIEQFF. As DNA, the CDR3 is TGTGCCAGCAGTTACGGGGTGGGAGTGGCGGGGATTGAGCAGTTCTTC. V is TRBV6-5 and J is TRBJ2-1; D possibly corresponds to TRBD2 (6 bases). Germline V gene sequence: CDR1 MNHEY, CDR2 SVGAGI. V was shortened by 2 bases and J by 9 bases, with 20 bases between the two germline ends. The CDR3 runs 16 residues.

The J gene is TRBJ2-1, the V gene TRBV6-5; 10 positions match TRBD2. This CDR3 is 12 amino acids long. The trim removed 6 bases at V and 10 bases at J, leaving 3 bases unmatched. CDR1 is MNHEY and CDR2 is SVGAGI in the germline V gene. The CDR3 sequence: CASSPTSGEQFF. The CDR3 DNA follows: TGTGCCAGCAGCCCGACTAGCGGGGAGCAGTTCTTC.

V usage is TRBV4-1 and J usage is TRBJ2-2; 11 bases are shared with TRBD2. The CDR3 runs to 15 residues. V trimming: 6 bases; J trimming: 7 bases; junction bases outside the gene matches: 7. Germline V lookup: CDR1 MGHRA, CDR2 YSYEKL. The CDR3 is CASRLTGTSGGELFF. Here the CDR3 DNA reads TGCGCCAGCAGACTAACCGGGACTAGCGGCGGGGAGCTGTTTTTT.

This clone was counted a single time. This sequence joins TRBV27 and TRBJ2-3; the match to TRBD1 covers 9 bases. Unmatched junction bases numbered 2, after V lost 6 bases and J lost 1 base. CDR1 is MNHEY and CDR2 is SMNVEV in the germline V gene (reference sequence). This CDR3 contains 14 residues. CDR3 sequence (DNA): TGTGCCAGCAGCAACAGGGGGCGCACAGATACGCAGTATTTT. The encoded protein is CASSNRGRTDTQYF.

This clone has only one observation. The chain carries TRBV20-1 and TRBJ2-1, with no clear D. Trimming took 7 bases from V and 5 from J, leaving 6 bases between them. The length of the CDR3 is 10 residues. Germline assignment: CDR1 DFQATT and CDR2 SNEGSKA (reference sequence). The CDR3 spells CSGADNEQFF. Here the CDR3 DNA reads TGCAGTGGAGCCGACAATGAGCAGTTCTTC.